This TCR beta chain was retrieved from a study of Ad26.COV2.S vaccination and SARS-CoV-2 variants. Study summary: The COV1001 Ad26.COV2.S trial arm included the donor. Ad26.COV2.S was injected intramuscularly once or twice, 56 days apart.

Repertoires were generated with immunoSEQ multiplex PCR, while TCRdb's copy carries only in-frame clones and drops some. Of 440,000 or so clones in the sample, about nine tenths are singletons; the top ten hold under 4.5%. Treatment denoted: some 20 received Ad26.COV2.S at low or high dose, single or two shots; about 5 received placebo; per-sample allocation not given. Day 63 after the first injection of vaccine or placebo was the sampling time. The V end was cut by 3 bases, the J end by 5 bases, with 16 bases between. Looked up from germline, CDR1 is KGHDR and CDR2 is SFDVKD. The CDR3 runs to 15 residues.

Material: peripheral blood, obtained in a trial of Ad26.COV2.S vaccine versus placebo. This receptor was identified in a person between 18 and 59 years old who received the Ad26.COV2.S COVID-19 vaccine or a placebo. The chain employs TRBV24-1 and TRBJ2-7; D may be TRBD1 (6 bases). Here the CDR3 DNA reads TGTGCCACCAGTGATCGTGGGACAACTTGGGACGAGCAGTACTTC. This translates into CATSDRGTTWDEQYF.